This is a list of T cell receptor beta chains from one sample in a study of blood T cell repertoires in COVID-19. Only in-frame clones appear in the TCRdb table, and some are missing; sequencing was by immunoSEQ multiplex PCR. The table has 150,000 or so clones, roughly four fifths seen once. The specimen was peripheral blood. The source of these receptors is a human donor with acute or convalescent COVID-19. The donor label of this sample is uncertain. Each CDR3 is given with its conserved first and last residue. The order of the fields is clone size, V gene, J gene, D gene, CDR3 protein, CDR3 DNA. The D gene is left open where the match is weak. Rows give clone size only sometimes, using once, few, many, or a class for an expanded clone.

clone_size: .
v_call: TRBV5-4
j_call: TRBJ2-1
d_call: .
cdr3_aa: CASSRGGGFYNEQFF
cdr3_nt: TGTGCCAGCAGCAGAGGCGGGGGCTTCTACAATGAGCAGTTCTTC

clone_size: .
v_call: TRBV12-5
j_call: TRBJ2-3
d_call: TRBD2
cdr3_aa: CASGLTTSGGPDTQYF
cdr3_nt: TGTGCTAGTGGTTTGACGACTAGCGGGGGCCCAGATACGCAGTATTTT

clone_size: few
v_call: TRBV5-8
j_call: TRBJ2-3
d_call: TRBD2
cdr3_aa: CASSFTTSGGSDTQYF
cdr3_nt: TGTGCCAGCAGCTTTACGACTAGCGGGGGTTCAGATACGCAGTATTTT

clone_size: .
v_call: TRBV7-9
j_call: TRBJ1-1
d_call: .
cdr3_aa: CASDRQTPEAFF
cdr3_nt: TGTGCCAGCGACCGACAGACCCCTGAAGCTTTCTTT

clone_size: .
v_call: TRBV5-1
j_call: TRBJ2-1
d_call: .
cdr3_aa: CASSLAGNEQFF
cdr3_nt: TGCGCCAGCAGCTTGGCGGGCAATGAGCAGTTCTTC

clone_size: .
v_call: TRBV27
j_call: TRBJ2-2
d_call: .
cdr3_aa: CASRRRGTNTGELFF
cdr3_nt: TGTGCCAGCAGGCGCAGGGGCACGAACACCGGGGAGCTGTTTTTT

clone_size: few
v_call: TRBV5-1
j_call: TRBJ2-3
d_call: TRBD1
cdr3_aa: CASSGQNQLSTDTQYF
cdr3_nt: TGCGCCAGCTCGGGACAGAATCAATTAAGCACAGATACGCAGTATTTT

clone_size: .
v_call: TRBV28
j_call: TRBJ1-3
d_call: .
cdr3_aa: CASSSSYRGNTIYF
cdr3_nt: TGTGCCAGCAGTAGTTCTTACAGGGGAAACACCATATATTTT

clone_size: few
v_call: TRBV11-2
j_call: TRBJ1-1
d_call: .
cdr3_aa: CASSLIGGNTEAFF
cdr3_nt: TGTGCCAGCAGCTTAATAGGAGGGAACACTGAAGCTTTCTTT

clone_size: .
v_call: TRBV10-2
j_call: TRBJ1-3
d_call: .
cdr3_aa: CASRETGSSSGNTIYF
cdr3_nt: TGCGCCAGCAGGGAGACAGGCTCGAGCTCTGGAAACACCATATATTTT

clone_size: .
v_call: TRBV18
j_call: TRBJ1-3
d_call: .
cdr3_aa: CASSRKEGAGSGNTIYF
cdr3_nt: TGTGCCAGCTCCCGAAAGGAGGGTGCGGGCTCTGGAAACACCATATATTTT

clone_size: .
v_call: TRBV6-6
j_call: TRBJ2-1
d_call: .
cdr3_aa: CASSFTSNADEQFF
cdr3_nt: TGTGCCAGCAGTTTTACTAGTAACGCTGATGAGCAGTTCTTC

clone_size: .
v_call: TRBV2
j_call: TRBJ1-6
d_call: .
cdr3_aa: CASSDQVYNSPLHF
cdr3_nt: TGTGCCAGCAGTGATCAGGTGTATAATTCACCCCTCCACTTT

clone_size: .
v_call: TRBV12-3/TRBV12-4
j_call: TRBJ1-2
d_call: .
cdr3_aa: CASRGGTLYGYTF
cdr3_nt: TGTGCCAGCAGGGGAGGGACACTCTATGGCTACACCTTC